A selection of T cell receptor beta chains follows, all from one sample in a study of vaccination and CD4 T cells after COVID-19. TCRdb redid the calling of the PCR reads with MiXCR, one entry per CDR3 protein. The sample includes approximately 24,000 distinct CDR3 sequences, about 42% of them seen just once. These receptors are not linked to any known antigen. The sequenced sample was CD4+ T cells from blood, cultured in vitro, obtained about 7 months after SARS-CoV-2 vaccination. These receptors all stem from a human donor who had recovered from COVID-19. Both conserved end residues are part of each CDR3. A D gene is named only where the DNA matches it firmly. Some rows mark clone size as missing; the rest say once, few, many or name a class of expanded clone.

V	size	J	D	DNA	CDR3
TRBV24-1	few	TRBJ2-5	NA	TGTGCCACCAGTGCCAATTTGGGGACATCACAAGAGACCCAGTACTTC	CATSANLGTSQETQYF
TRBV19	once	TRBJ1-1	TRBD1	TGTGCCAGTAGTATTGTGGACAGGTCGAACACTGAAGCTTTCTTT	CASSIVDRSNTEAFF
TRBV20-1	few	TRBJ1-2	NA	TGCAGTGCTATGGGCGCTAACTATGGCTACACCTTC	CSAMGANYGYTF
TRBV20-1	few	TRBJ2-3	NA	TGCAGTGCTAGCCTGGTAGATACGCAGTATTTT	CSASLVDTQYF
TRBV6-1	few	TRBJ1-5	NA	TGTGCCAGCAGGACGGGCAATCAGCCCCAGCATTTT	CASRTGNQPQHF
TRBV7-6	NA	TRBJ2-7	TRBD2	TGTGCCAGCAGCTTAGCGCCCCGCGGGAGGGCCAATTACGAGCAGTACTTC	CASSLAPRGRANYEQYF
TRBV20-1	few	TRBJ1-3	TRBD1	TGCGCAACACCGGGACAGGGGTTCACCACCACTGGAAACACCATATATTTT	CATPGQGFTTTGNTIYF
TRBV15	NA	TRBJ1-1	NA	TGTGCCACCAGCCCAGGGGTGACTGAAGCTTTCTTT	CATSPGVTEAFF
TRBV6-1	few	TRBJ1-2	NA	TGTGCCAGCAGTGAAGCCTGGGGCTACACCTTC	CASSEAWGYTF
TRBV7-6	NA	TRBJ2-5	TRBD1	TGTGCCAGCAGCCCGGGACAGGGGGGAGAGACCCAGTACTTC	CASSPGQGGETQYF
TRBV7-9	NA	TRBJ2-2	TRBD2	TGTGCCAGCAGCCCACTGACTAGCGGGAGCGGATCAGCCGGGGAGCTGTTTTTT	CASSPLTSGSGSAGELFF
TRBV20-1	NA	TRBJ1-4	TRBD1	TGCAGTGCTTATGACAGGGGGAGTGAAAAACTGTTTTTT	CSAYDRGSEKLFF
TRBV7-6	few	TRBJ1-1	NA	TGTGCCAGTACTATGGGGGGCATGTCGATGAACACTGAAGCTTTCTTT	CASTMGGMSMNTEAFF
TRBV6-1	NA	TRBJ2-7	TRBD2	TGTGCCAGCAGTCCCGTGGGAGGGAGAGCCGAGCAGTACTTC	CASSPVGGRAEQYF
TRBV28	NA	TRBJ2-3	NA	TGTGCCAGCAGTTTTGTACCGAACACAGATACGCAGTATTTT	CASSFVPNTDTQYF
TRBV6-1	few	TRBJ2-6	NA	TGTGCCAGCAGACTAAGTGGTGGGGCCAACGTCCTGACTTTC	CASRLSGGANVLTF
TRBV28	NA	TRBJ1-3	NA	TGTGCCAGCAGTTCGTACTCTGGAAACACCATATATTTT	CASSSYSGNTIYF
TRBV20-1	few	TRBJ2-7	TRBD2	TGCAGTGGGGGGCCTAGCGGGATGAGAGAGCAGTACTTC	CSGGPSGMREQYF
TRBV6-1	NA	TRBJ2-1	NA	TGTGCCAGCAGTAAAACGACAGGCACCTACAATGAGCAGTTCTTC	CASSKTTGTYNEQFF
TRBV24-1	NA	TRBJ2-1	TRBD1	TGTGCCACCAGTGATCCGGGACAGGGGAGGGGGAATGAGCAGTTCTTC	CATSDPGQGRGNEQFF